The present T cell receptor (beta chain) was sequenced within a study of shared T cell receptors in the human thymus (dated by TCRdb to about 2021). For the wider study: The study examined how self-reactive, shared T-cell receptor alpha chains are generated in the human thymus.

The library was built by means of the immunoSEQ multiplex PCR assay. The immuneACCESS repertoire file appears here via TCRdb, limited to in-frame rearrangements. These files lack a portion of the clones; in checked studies, under half of the deficit traces to unresolved V genes, and the cause of the others is not known. The sample data list 640,000 or so clones, and 87% of these were observed just once. 0.009% to 0.0095% of the sample goes to the ten largest clones. A remark on this clone: This receptor's antigen is unknown. There are no base qualities to consult, and no much larger clone falls within one base.

Inclusive of the bounding cysteine and phenylalanine, the CDR3 is 16 residues long. The entry retains the CDR3 DNA only, 48 bases that are in frame from base 1. V sheds 4 bases and J sheds 5 bases, leaving 15 bases between their ends. The CDR1 and CDR2 encoded by the germline V gene are LGHNA and YSLEER. This same sample was also part of a study on human thymus T cells. The second paper further reports: Donors were immunologically healthy infants undergoing open corrective cardiac surgery for congenital heart defects in Finland. Thymus tissue was obtained as surgical resects removed during corrective cardiac surgery. Usage of V and J gene segments appeared to be biased in both the thymic and the peripheral blood repertoires. The related research reported highly overlapping thymic TCR repertoires among unrelated individuals. The study characterized TCR alpha and beta repertoires from about 8 infant thymus samples and a few related peripheral blood samples. The infant donors were about 7 to 250 days old, and the cohort included a handful of males and a couple of females. Thymocytes were mechanically released from the tissue and were stored as pellets of about 9-33 million cells at -70 degrees C. A QIAsymphony instrument was used to extract genomic DNA from the frozen cell pellets. The immunoSEQ multiplex PCR assay was used to amplify the TCRB and TCRAD loci from a standardized amount of quality-controlled genomic DNA. The V(D)J region was spanned by amplicons of a length sufficient to cover the CDR3 and to identify V and J genes. Through the commercial immunoSEQ service, the amplicons were sequenced on an Illumina platform. Primer bias and sequencing errors were corrected as previously described, and TCRAD and TCRB definitions were based on the IMGT database. Repertoires were analysed with immunoSEQ Analyzer 3.0 and VDJTools, covering basic statistics, V/J segment usage, diversity estimates, rarefaction and pairwise overlap. Diversity was estimated using the Chao1, ChaoE, Efron-Thisted, Shannon and inverse Simpson indices, and was also estimated on datasets down-sampled to the size of the smallest sample. Repertoire overlap was determined by strict matching of CDR3 nucleotide sequence, V gene and J gene, and Jaccard-based multidimensional scaling clustering was applied. On average, thymus samples yielded about 810,000 unique TCRB clonotypes, whereas blood samples yielded roughly 81,000.

Sequencing input: thymocytes. This sequence was found in a boy under three years old with a congenital heart defect. Donor details come from another sample of the same person, matched by shared clones. The receptor chain draws on TRBV4-3 and TRBJ1-6; the D gene is perhaps TRBD1, from 6 matching bases. The nucleotide sequence is given as TGCGCCAGCAGCCGCACGCAGGGGCGGGATAATTCACCCCTCCACTTT. Its translation is CASSRTQGRDNSPLHF.